This record looks at one T cell receptor (beta chain) sequence and its context. Trimming removed 1 base from V and 7 bases from J, with 11 bases in between. Germline V gene lookup returns CDR1 SGHRS and CDR2 YFSETQ. This CDR3 is built from 13 residues. The entry originates in a study of control samples from healthy donors and cancer patients. Produced via immunoSEQ multiplex PCR; TCRdb's table is partial and in-frame only. The sample lists roughly 30,000 clones; around nine tenths were seen once. V gene TRBV5-1 combines with J gene TRBJ1-1; D might be TRBD1 (5 bases). This clonotype was obtained from a female donor with melanoma. The sequencing input was formalin-fixed, paraffin-embedded tissue. CDR3 bases: TGCGCCAGCAGCTTGACAGGTATCCTTGAAGCTTTCTTT. Protein: CASSLTGILEAFF.